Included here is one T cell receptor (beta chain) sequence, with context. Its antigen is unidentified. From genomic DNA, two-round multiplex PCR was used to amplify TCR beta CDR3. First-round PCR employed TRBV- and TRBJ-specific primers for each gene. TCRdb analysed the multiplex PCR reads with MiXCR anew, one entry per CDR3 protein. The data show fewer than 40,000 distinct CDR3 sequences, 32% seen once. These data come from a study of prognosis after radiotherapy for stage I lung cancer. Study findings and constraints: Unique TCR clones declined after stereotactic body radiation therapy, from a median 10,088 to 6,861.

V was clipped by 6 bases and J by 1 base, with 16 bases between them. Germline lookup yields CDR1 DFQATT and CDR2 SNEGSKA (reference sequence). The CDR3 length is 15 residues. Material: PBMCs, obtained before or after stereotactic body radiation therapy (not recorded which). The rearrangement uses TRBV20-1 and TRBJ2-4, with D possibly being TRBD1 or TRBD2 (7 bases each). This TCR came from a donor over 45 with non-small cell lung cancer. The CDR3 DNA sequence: TGCAGTGCCCCAGGGGAGGGGGCGGCCAAAAACATTCAGTACTTC. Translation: CSAPGEGAAKNIQYF.